Below are 25 T cell receptor beta chains sequenced from a single sample in a study of blood T cell repertoires in COVID-19. The table came from immunoSEQ multiplex PCR; TCRdb's copy has only in-frame clones and leaves some out. Among about 110,000 clones listed, 80% to 90% were seen once. Material: peripheral blood. These receptors came from a woman of 80 years or more with acute or convalescent COVID-19.

Only one count was recorded for this clone. The chain uses TRBV30 and TRBJ2-1; TRBD1 is a possible D gene (6 bases). Germline CDR1 reads GTSNPN; CDR2 reads SVGIG (reference sequence). Deletions cut 1 base from V and 3 bases from J, with 10 bases between. CDR3 length: 14 amino acids. The CDR3 protein is CAWSGGTNYNEQFF. The CDR3 nucleotides are TGTGCCTGGAGTGGAGGGACAAACTACAATGAGCAGTTCTTC.

The chain links TRBV24-1 to TRBJ2-1; 7 bases are shared with TRBD2. Trimming at V came to 2 bases and at J to 2 bases, leaving 11 bases not matched to a gene. Germline V gene sequence: CDR1 KGHDR, CDR2 SFDVKD. The CDR3 runs to 18 residues. DNA of the CDR3: TGTGCCACCAGTGATTCACCCGGGATGGGGGGGACCTACAATGAGCAGTTCTTC. Amino acid sequence: CATSDSPGMGGTYNEQFF.

The chain couples TRBV5-1 to TRBJ2-5, with unresolved D. This CDR3 has 15 amino acids. The V and J ends lost 2 bases and 2 bases respectively, with 13 bases between them. From germline, CDR1 is SGHRS and CDR2 YFSETQ. Written as DNA, the CDR3 is TGCGCCAGCAGCTTTAATTCTAGATGGCAAGAGACCCAGTACTTC. Translation gives CASSFNSRWQETQYF. Supplemented by reference TRBV5-1 and TRBJ2-5, the full variable domain reads KAGVTQTPRYLIKTRGQQVTLSCSPISGHRSVSWYQQTPGQGLQFLFEYFSETQRNKGNFPGRFSGRQFSNSRSEMNVSTLELGDSALYLCASSFNSRWQETQYFGPGTRLLVL.

This sequence joins TRBV30 and TRBJ2-2; TRBD1 agrees at 7 bases. The CDR3 totals 15 residues. V lost 1 base and J lost 6; bases outside the gene matches: 8. The germline V gene has CDR1 GTSNPN and CDR2 SVGIG (reference sequence). This chain's CDR3 is CAWSEIQGPAGELFF. Here the CDR3 DNA reads TGTGCCTGGAGTGAGATACAGGGGCCGGCCGGGGAGCTGTTTTTT.

V usage is TRBV6-5 and J usage is TRBJ2-5; 10 bases match TRBD2. CDR3 size: 16 residues. CDR1 is MNHEY, CDR2 SVGAGI, per germline. V shed 2 bases and J 2 bases; nucleotides not matched to a gene: 5. The CDR3 DNA sequence: TGTGCCAGCAGTTACACTAGCGGGGCGTTACAAGAGACCCAGTACTTC. Amino acid sequence: CASSYTSGALQETQYF.

This rearrangement joins TRBV29-1 to TRBJ1-4; 9 bases line up with TRBD1. Germline V gene data show CDR1 as SQVTM and CDR2 as ANQGSEA. The CDR3 length is 16 residues. J lost 8 bases, V lost 0 bases, and 10 bases had no gene match. CDR3 DNA sequence: TGCAGCGTTGAAGATACTCTTGGGACAGGGATCGAAAAACTGTTTTTT. This gives the protein CSVEDTLGTGIEKLFF.

The V call is TRBV18, the J call TRBJ2-5; D might be TRBD2 (7 bases). The germline gives CDR1 KGHSH, CDR2 LQKENI. V was pared by 4 bases and J by 5 bases, with 11 bases between. The CDR3 is made up of 13 amino acids. The CDR3 DNA follows: TGTGCCAGCTCACGGGGGGGCCAGGAGACCCAGTACTTC. Amino acids: CASSRGGQETQYF.

The chain recombines TRBV2 with TRBJ1-5; D perhaps matches TRBD1 (6 bases). The length of the CDR3 is 14 residues. Germline CDR1 and CDR2: SNHLY and FYNNEI. Trimming took off 7 bases at V and 3 bases at J, with 13 bases between the two ends. CDR3 in DNA: TGTGCCAGCAACGAGGACAGTAACAATCAGCCCCAGCATTTT. This codes for CASNEDSNNQPQHF.

V gene TRBV5-4 combines with J gene TRBJ1-1, with D perhaps matching TRBD1 (6 bases). The CDR3 totals 13 residues. Germline CDR1 and CDR2: SGHNT and YYREEE (reference sequence). V lost 4 bases and J 7 bases, leaving 14 bases between the germline ends. CDR3 region: CASSGGLGGEAFF. For the CDR3, the DNA is TGTGCCAGCAGCGGGGGCCTGGGTGGTGAAGCTTTCTTT.

This chain links TRBV6-6 with TRBJ2-7, with TRBD1 matching 7 bases. The CDR3 extends over 14 amino acids. With 6 bases clipped from V and 3 bases from J, the junction kept 8 bases outside the gene matches. Germline CDR1 MNHNY, CDR2 SVGAGI (reference sequence). CDR3 residues: CASSIPGQNYEQYF. DNA for the CDR3: TGTGCCAGCAGCATCCCGGGACAGAACTACGAGCAGTACTTC.

This chain joins TRBV20-1 and TRBJ1-2; possibly TRBD1 for D (5 bases). This CDR3 is built from 11 residues. V lost 6 bases and J lost 5, with 10 bases in between. Germline V gene data show CDR1 as DFQATT and CDR2 as SNEGSKA (reference sequence). The CDR3 DNA reads as TGCAGTGCACCGGGACTTTATGGCTACACCTTC. This encodes CSAPGLYGYTF.

The chain combines TRBV5-1 with TRBJ1-2; TRBD1 aligns across 7 bases. This CDR3 spans 16 amino acids. J gave up 3 bases and V 5 bases, and 13 bases lay outside the gene matches. Germline V CDR1 and CDR2: SGHRS, YFSETQ. The CDR3 is CASSPGDREVDYGYTF. The CDR3 coding sequence is TGCGCCAGCAGTCCCGGAGACAGGGAGGTCGACTATGGCTACACCTTC.

V is TRBV18 and J is TRBJ2-1; 11 bases align to TRBD2. Germline trimming cut 3 bases from V and 7 bases from J; bases unmatched to any gene: 8. CDR1 and CDR2 (germline): KGHSH, LQKENI. The CDR3 is 16 amino acids. The CDR3 loop reads CASSPRIAGGWNEQFF. The CDR3 DNA is TGTGCCAGCTCACCCAGGATAGCGGGGGGGTGGAATGAGCAGTTCTTC.

The chain couples TRBV6-2 or TRBV6-3 to TRBJ1-2, with a possible D match to TRBD1 (5 bases). Germline V gene data show CDR1 as MNHEY and CDR2 as SVGEGT. V lost 6 bases to trimming and J lost 2 bases, with 10 bases between them. The CDR3 is 13 residues long. In DNA form, the CDR3 reads TGTGCCAGCAGCTCGACAGCGAACTATGGCTACACCTTC. It codes for CASSSTANYGYTF.

The J gene is TRBJ2-1, the V gene TRBV12-3 or TRBV12-4, with 7 nucleotides matching TRBD1. This CDR3 spans 12 amino acids. V gave up 7 bases and J gave up 9 bases; unmatched junction bases: 6. The CDR3 here is CASTIWDSEQFF. CDR3 coding DNA: TGTGCCAGCACCATTTGGGACAGTGAGCAGTTCTTC.

This clone was recorded only once. The chain combines TRBV6-6 with TRBJ1-5; 9 bases line up with TRBD1. V lost 1 base, J lost 6 bases, and 4 bases stayed unmatched. The CDR3 contains 15 residues. Germline V gene sequence: CDR1 MNHNY, CDR2 SVGAGI (reference sequence). In DNA form, the CDR3 reads TGTGCCAGCAGTTACTTTACAGGGGGCGGTCAGCCCCAGCATTTT. Protein sequence: CASSYFTGGGQPQHF.

The CDR3 DNA reads TGCAGTGCTAGTGGGCATACTAGCAATCAGCCCCAGCATTTT. It yields the protein CSASGHTSNQPQHF. The chain couples TRBV20-1 to TRBJ1-5; D gene ambiguous. V was cut by 3 bases and J by 0 bases, with 9 bases left in between. Germline V gene data show CDR1 as DFQATT and CDR2 as SNEGSKA (reference sequence). The CDR3 loop spans 14 amino acids.

The V and J genes are TRBV7-9 and TRBJ2-2, with 12 bases aligning to TRBD2. CDR1 is SEHNR, CDR2 FQNEAQ, per germline (reference sequence). The V and J ends lost 5 bases and 0 bases, in that order; junction bases with no gene match: 4. CDR3 length: 17 amino acids. CDR3 sequence: CASSQTSGGPNTGELFF. CDR3 DNA sequence: TGTGCCAGCAGCCAGACTAGCGGGGGCCCGAACACCGGGGAGCTGTTTTTT. The variable domain in full, with the rest retrieved from reference TRBV7-9 and TRBJ2-2, is DTGVSQNPRHKITKRGQNVTFRCDPISEHNRLYWYRQTLGQGPEFLTYFQNEAQLEKSRLLSDRFSAERPKGSFSTLEIQRTEQGDSAMYLCASSQTSGGPNTGELFFGEGSRLTVL.

The chain couples TRBV27 to TRBJ2-7, with 8 bases fitting TRBD1. Germline values: CDR1 MNHEY, CDR2 SMNVEV (reference sequence). This CDR3 comprises 15 residues. V shed 5 bases, J shed 4 bases, and the junction held 10 bases outside the gene matches. CDR3 DNA sequence: TGTGCCAGCAGTAACCAGGGGGCTAGAGGGTACGAGCAGTACTTC. Translation gives CASSNQGARGYEQYF.

The chain combines TRBV29-1 with TRBJ1-1, with no clear D. Germline V lookup: CDR1 SQVTM, CDR2 ANQGSEA. With 7 bases removed from V and 1 base from J, the gap between germline ends came to 13 bases. The CDR3 loop spans 13 amino acids. The chain's CDR3 is CSAPRTANTEAFF. The CDR3 coding sequence is TGCAGCGCCCCCAGAACCGCGAACACTGAAGCTTTCTTT.

The chain has TRBV9 and TRBJ1-6; 8 nucleotides line up with TRBD1. Germline values: CDR1 SGDLS, CDR2 YYNGEE. The CDR3 runs 16 residues. V was pared by 3 bases and J by 6 bases, with 8 bases of the junction left unmatched. CDR3 amino acids: CASSDSPGQVNSPLHF. The CDR3 DNA sequence: TGTGCCAGCAGCGACTCACCGGGACAGGTTAATTCACCCCTCCACTTT.

The rearrangement joins TRBV5-8 to TRBJ1-4, with TRBD1 identical over 9 bases. Per germline, CDR1 SGHTS and CDR2 YDEGEE. Trimming at V came to 3 bases and at J to 7 bases, leaving 7 bases not matched to a gene. There are 15 residues in the CDR3. CDR3 nucleotide sequence: TGTGCCAGCAGCTCCGGGACAGGGTACGGTGAAAAACTGTTTTTT. This gives the protein CASSSGTGYGEKLFF.

This chain links TRBV6-6 with TRBJ1-5, with TRBD1 matching over 8 bases. This CDR3 is 16 amino acids long. J lost 5 bases, V lost 0 bases, and 6 bases had no gene match. Germline CDR1 and CDR2: MNHNY and SVGAGI (reference sequence). This CDR3 reads CASSYSTGGIDQPQHF. CDR3 DNA: TGTGCCAGCAGTTACTCCACAGGGGGGATCGATCAGCCCCAGCATTTT.

This chain joins TRBV24-1 and TRBJ1-1, with 7 bases fitting TRBD1. Germline V lookup: CDR1 KGHDR, CDR2 SFDVKD. The CDR3 length is 13 residues. Germline trimming cut 9 bases from V and 0 bases from J; bases unmatched to any gene: 3. The chain's CDR3 is CATRTGMNTEAFF. The CDR3, as DNA: TGTGCCACCCGGACAGGAATGAACACTGAAGCTTTCTTT.

The rearrangement links TRBV6-5 to TRBJ1-4; D perhaps matches TRBD1 (6 bases). Germline V gives CDR1 MNHEY, CDR2 SVGAGI. The CDR3 length is 12 residues. The V gene lost 7 bases and the J gene lost 10 bases, with 13 bases spanning the gap. The CDR3 sequence: CASNNEGGKLFF. The CDR3 region has the DNA TGTGCCAGCAACAACGAAGGGGGAAAACTGTTTTTT.